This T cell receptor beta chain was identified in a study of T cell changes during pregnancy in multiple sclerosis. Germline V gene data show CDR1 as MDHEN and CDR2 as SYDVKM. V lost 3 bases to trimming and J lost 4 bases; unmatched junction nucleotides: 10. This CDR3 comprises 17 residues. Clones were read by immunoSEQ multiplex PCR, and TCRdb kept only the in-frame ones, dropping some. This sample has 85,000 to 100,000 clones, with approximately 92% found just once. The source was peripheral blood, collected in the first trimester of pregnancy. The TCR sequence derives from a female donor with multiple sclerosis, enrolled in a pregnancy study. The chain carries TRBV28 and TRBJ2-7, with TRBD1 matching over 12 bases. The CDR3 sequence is CASSFYSWDRGLYEQYF. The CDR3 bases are TGTGCCAGCAGTTTTTATAGCTGGGACAGGGGGCTGTACGAGCAGTACTTC.